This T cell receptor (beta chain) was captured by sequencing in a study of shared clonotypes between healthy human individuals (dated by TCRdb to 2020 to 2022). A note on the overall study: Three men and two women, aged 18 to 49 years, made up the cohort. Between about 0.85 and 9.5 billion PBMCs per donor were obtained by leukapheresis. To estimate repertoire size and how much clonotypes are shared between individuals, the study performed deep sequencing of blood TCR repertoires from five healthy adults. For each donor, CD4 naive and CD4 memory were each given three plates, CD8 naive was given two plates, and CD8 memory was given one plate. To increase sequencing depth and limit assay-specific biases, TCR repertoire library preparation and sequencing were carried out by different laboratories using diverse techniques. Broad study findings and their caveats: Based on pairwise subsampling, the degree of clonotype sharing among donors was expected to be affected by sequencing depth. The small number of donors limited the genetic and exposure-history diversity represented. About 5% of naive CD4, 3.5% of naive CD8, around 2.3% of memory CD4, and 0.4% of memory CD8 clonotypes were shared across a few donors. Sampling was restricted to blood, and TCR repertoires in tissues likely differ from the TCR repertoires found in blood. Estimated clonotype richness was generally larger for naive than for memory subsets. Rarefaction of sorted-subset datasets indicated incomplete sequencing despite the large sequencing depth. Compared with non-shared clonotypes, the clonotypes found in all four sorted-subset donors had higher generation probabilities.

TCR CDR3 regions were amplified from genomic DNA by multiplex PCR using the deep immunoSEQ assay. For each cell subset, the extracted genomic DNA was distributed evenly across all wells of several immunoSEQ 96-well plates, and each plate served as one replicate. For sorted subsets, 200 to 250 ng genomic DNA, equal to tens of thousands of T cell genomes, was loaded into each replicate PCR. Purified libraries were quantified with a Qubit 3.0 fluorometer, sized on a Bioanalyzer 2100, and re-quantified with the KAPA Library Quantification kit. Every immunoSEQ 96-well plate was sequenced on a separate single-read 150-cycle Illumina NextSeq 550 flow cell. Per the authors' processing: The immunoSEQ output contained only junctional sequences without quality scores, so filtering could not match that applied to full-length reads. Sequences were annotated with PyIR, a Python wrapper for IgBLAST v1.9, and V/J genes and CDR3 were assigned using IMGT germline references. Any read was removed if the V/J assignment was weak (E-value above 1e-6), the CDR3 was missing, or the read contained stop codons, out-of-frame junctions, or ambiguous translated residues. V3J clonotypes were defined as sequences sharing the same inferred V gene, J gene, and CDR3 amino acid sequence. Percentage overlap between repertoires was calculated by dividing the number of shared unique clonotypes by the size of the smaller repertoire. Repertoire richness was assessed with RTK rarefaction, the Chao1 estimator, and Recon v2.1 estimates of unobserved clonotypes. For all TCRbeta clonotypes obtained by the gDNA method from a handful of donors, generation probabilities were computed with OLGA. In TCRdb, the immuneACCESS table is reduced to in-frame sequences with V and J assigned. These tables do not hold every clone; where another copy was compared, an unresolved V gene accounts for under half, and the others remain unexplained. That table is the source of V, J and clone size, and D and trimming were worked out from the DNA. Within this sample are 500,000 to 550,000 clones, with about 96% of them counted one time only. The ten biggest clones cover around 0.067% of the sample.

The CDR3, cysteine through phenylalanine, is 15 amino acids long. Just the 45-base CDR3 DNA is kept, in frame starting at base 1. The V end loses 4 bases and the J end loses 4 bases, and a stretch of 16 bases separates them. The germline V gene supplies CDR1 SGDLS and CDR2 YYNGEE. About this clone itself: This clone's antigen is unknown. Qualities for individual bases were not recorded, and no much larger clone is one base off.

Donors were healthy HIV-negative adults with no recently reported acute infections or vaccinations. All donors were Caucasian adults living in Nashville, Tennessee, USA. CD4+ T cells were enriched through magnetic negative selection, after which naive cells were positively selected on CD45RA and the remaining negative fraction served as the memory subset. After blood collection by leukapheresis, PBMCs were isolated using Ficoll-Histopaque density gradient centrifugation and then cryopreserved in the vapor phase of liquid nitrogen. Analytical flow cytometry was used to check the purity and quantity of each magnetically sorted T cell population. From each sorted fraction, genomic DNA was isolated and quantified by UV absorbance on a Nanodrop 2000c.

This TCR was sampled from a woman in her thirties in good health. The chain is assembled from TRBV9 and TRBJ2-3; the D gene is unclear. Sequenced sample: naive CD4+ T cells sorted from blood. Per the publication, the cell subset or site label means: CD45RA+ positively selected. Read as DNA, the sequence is TGTGCCAGCAGCCCTCAACCGGAGCTTCCAGATACGCAGTATTTT. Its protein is CASSPQPELPDTQYF.